This T cell receptor beta chain was recorded in a study of blood T cell repertoires in COVID-19. Using immunoSEQ multiplex PCR, the repertoire was profiled, and TCRdb retains in-frame clones only, with some absent. The table records roughly 240,000 clones, 87% of them present only once. The cohort comprised adults aged roughly 18 to 100 years residing in under 25 US areas. V lost 3 bases and J lost 3, with 9 bases in between. This CDR3 has 13 amino acids. The V gene's germline CDR1 is KGHSH and CDR2 LQKENI. The chain couples TRBV18 to TRBJ2-7; D might be TRBD2 (5 bases). The sequenced sample consisted of PBMCs or T cells enriched from blood (not recorded which). The TCR sequence derives from a woman younger than 45 with acute COVID-19. CDR3 bases: TGTGCCAGCTCACCCGGGGAGAGCTACGAGCAGTACTTC. It codes for CASSPGESYEQYF.